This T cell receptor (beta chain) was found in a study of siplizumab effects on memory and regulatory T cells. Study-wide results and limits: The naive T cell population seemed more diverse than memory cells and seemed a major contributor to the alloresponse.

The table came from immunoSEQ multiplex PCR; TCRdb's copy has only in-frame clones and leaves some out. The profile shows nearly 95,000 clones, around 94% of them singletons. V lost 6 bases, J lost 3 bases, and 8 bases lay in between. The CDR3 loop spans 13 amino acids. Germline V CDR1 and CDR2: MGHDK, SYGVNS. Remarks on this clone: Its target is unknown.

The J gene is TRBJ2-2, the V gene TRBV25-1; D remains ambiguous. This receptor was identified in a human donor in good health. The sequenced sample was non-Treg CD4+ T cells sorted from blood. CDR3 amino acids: CASSALDTGELFF. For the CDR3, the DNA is TGTGCCAGCAGCGCCCTGGACACCGGGGAGCTGTTTTTT.